This is a list of T cell receptor beta chains from one sample in a study of shared clonotypes between healthy human individuals. Measured with immunoSEQ multiplex PCR; TCRdb has only the in-frame clones, and not every one. The sample holds 1.4 million to 1.5 million clones, approximately 96% seen once. The sequenced sample consisted of naive CD4+ T cells sorted from blood. These TCRs come from a man aged 30 to 45 in good health. Each CDR3 is given with its conserved first and last residue. A D gene is named only where the DNA matches it firmly. Expanded clones are given a class, and other clones once, few, many or no size at all.

cdr3_nt,cdr3_aa,v_call,d_call,clone_size,j_call
TGTGCCAGCAGCCCAACAAGGGCGGCGGGATTTTACGAGCAGTACTTC,CASSPTRAAGFYEQYF,TRBV7-2,-,once,TRBJ2-7
TGCGCCAGCAGCTTGGTCACAGGGGTAAGCACAGATACGCAGTATTTT,CASSLVTGVSTDTQYF,TRBV5-1,TRBD1,-,TRBJ2-3
TGTGCCAGCAGCTTAGCCTTTGGCAGGGGTGGTGGAAACACCATATATTTT,CASSLAFGRGGGNTIYF,TRBV7-8,-,-,TRBJ1-3
TGCAGCGTTTTCCCCAGGACTAGCGGAGTCTACGAGCAGTACTTC,CSVFPRTSGVYEQYF,TRBV29-1,TRBD2,-,TRBJ2-7
TGTGCCAGCAGCGTAACAGGGGAGACCGGGGAGCTGTTTTTT,CASSVTGETGELFF,TRBV9,TRBD1,-,TRBJ2-2
TGTGCCAGCAGCTTAGCCTATTACGAGCAGTACTTC,CASSLAYYEQYF,TRBV7-9,-,once,TRBJ2-7
TGTGCCAGCAGCTTTCGTAAAGCGGGATACACCGGGGAGCTGTTTTTT,CASSFRKAGYTGELFF,TRBV5-4,TRBD2,once,TRBJ2-2
TGTGCCAGTAGAGACCCAGGAGGGCACCCTTACGAGCAGTACTTC,CASRDPGGHPYEQYF,TRBV19,-,-,TRBJ2-7
TGTGCCATCAGCGCGAAGACAGGAATCGAGCAGTACTTC,CAISAKTGIEQYF,TRBV10-3,-,-,TRBJ2-7
TGTGCCAGCAGCACAACATTCAACGGGGAGCTGTTTTTT,CASSTTFNGELFF,TRBV7-6,-,-,TRBJ2-2
TGTGCCAGCGGGTTCCTAGCCAAAAACATTCAGTACTTC,CASGFLAKNIQYF,TRBV19,-,once,TRBJ2-4
TGTGCCAGCAGTTCGACAGGAGTATATGGCTACACCTTC,CASSSTGVYGYTF,TRBV28,-,few,TRBJ1-2
TGTGCCAGCAGCCTCACCTACGAGACCCAGTACTTC,CASSLTYETQYF,TRBV14,-,-,TRBJ2-5
TGTGCCAGTAGTAACCCCCCCATCCTCAGCAATCAGCCCCAGCATTTT,CASSNPPILSNQPQHF,TRBV19,-,-,TRBJ1-5
TGTGCCAGAAGCGGGGAGACAGGTCCTCAGGCCTACAATGAGCAGTTCTTC,CARSGETGPQAYNEQFF,TRBV5-3,-,-,TRBJ2-1
TGTGCCAGCAGTCGGGGACTAGCGTTGAGCTCCTACGAGCAGTACTTC,CASSRGLALSSYEQYF,TRBV28,TRBD2,-,TRBJ2-7
TGTGCCAGCAGTCCCTTTTTTAGCGGGAGTGACTACGAGCAGTACTTC,CASSPFFSGSDYEQYF,TRBV27,TRBD2,-,TRBJ2-7
TGTGCCAGCAGACTCATCGTCGAGCAGTTCTTC,CASRLIVEQFF,TRBV2,-,-,TRBJ2-1